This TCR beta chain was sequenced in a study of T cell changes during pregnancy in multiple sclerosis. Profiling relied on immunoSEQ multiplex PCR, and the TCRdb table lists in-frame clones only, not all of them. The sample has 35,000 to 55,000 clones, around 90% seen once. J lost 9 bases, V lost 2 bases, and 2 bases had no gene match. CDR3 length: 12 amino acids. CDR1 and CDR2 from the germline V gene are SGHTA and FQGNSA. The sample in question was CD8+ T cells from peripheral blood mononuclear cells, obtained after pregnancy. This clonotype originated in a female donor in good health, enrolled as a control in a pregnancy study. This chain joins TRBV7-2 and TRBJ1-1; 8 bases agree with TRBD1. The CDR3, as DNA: TGTGCCAGCAGCTTATGGACAGGGCAAGCTTTCTTT. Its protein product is CASSLWTGQAFF.